Shown below are 31 T cell receptor beta chains from a single sample sequenced in a study of cytomegalovirus exposure and HLA in healthy donors. Primers included in the PCR were 60 Vbeta and 13 Jbeta primers. TCRdb's copy holds only in-frame clones and misses some; the assay was immunoSEQ multiplex PCR. The data contain roughly 66,000 clones, about four fifths of them singletons. The material sequenced was PBMCs. All receptors come from a man between 18 and 35 years old in good health and CMV-seropositive.

V usage is TRBV25-1 and J usage is TRBJ1-1; tentative D call: TRBD1 (6 bases). In germline, CDR1 is MGHDK, CDR2 SYGVNS. Trimming removed 1 base at V and 7 bases at J, with 16 bases between. The CDR3 loop spans 15 amino acids. The CDR3 spells CASSEWGQGALEAFF. The CDR3, as DNA: TGTGCCAGCAGTGAATGGGGGCAGGGAGCGCTTGAAGCTTTCTTT.

This clone was seen more than once but under ten times. CDR3: CASSRPLFNSPLHF. In DNA form, the CDR3 reads TGTGCCAGCAGCCGTCCCTTATTTAATTCACCCCTCCACTTT. The genes are TRBV2 and TRBJ1-6; D is uncertain. Germline CDR1 is SNHLY and CDR2 is FYNNEI. This CDR3 is 14 amino acids long. Trimming cost V 6 bases and J 6 bases, with 12 bases left between them.

The table lists this clone with a few counts. CDR3 coding DNA: TGTGCCAGCAGTTCGGACAGGGGCCGAAACACCATATATTTT. It encodes CASSSDRGRNTIYF. The rearrangement joins TRBV28 to TRBJ1-3; 9 bases map to TRBD1. V trimming: 4 bases; J trimming: 5 bases; junction bases outside the gene matches: 3. The CDR3 runs 14 residues. From germline, CDR1 is MDHEN and CDR2 SYDVKM.

This clone showed up just a few times. The CDR3 bases are TGCGCCAGCAGTGAGGTTCAGGGCGAGCAGTACTTC. It is translated as CASSEVQGEQYF. The chain is built from TRBV10-2 and TRBJ2-7; TRBD1 might be the D (5 bases). Germline V CDR1 and CDR2: WSHSY, SAAADI. The CDR3 is 12 amino acids. V was trimmed by 2 bases and J by 6 bases, leaving 8 bases between them.

This clone was found once. This sequence joins TRBV29-1 and TRBJ2-3; D unclear. Deletions cut 0 bases from V and 3 bases from J, with 10 bases between. Germline loops: CDR1 SQVTM, CDR2 ANQGSEA. The CDR3 sequence is 14 residues long. The CDR3 here is CSVEDWSGTDTQYF. The CDR3, as DNA: TGCAGCGTTGAAGATTGGTCAGGTACAGATACGCAGTATTTT.

The chain has TRBV6-1 and TRBJ2-7, with 8 bases matching TRBD1. CDR1 and CDR2 from the germline V gene are MNHNS and SASEGT. The length of the CDR3 is 14 residues. V was clipped by 10 bases and J by 0 bases; unmatched bases: 8. CDR3 in amino acids: CATTTTGGSYEQYF. The CDR3 DNA is TGTGCCACCACTACTACAGGGGGCTCCTACGAGCAGTACTTC.

This chain connects TRBV6-6 to TRBJ1-4; 9 nucleotides line up with TRBD1. Germline values: CDR1 MNHNY, CDR2 SVGAGI (reference sequence). The CDR3 contains 15 residues. The J segment lost 7 bases and the V segment lost 6 bases, leaving 9 bases of the junction unmatched. CDR3 sequence (DNA): TGTGCCAGCAGAGAGAGACAGGGGGGGAGTGAAAAACTGTTTTTT. Its protein product is CASRERQGGSEKLFF.

The chain recombines TRBV15 with TRBJ2-7, with 7 bases aligning to TRBD1. V lost 5 bases, J lost 0 bases, and 4 bases stayed unmatched. Germline loops: CDR1 LNHNV, CDR2 YYDKDF (reference sequence). The CDR3 is 14 residues long. CDR3 protein: CATSVRQGSYEQYF. The CDR3 coding sequence is TGTGCCACCAGCGTACGACAGGGCTCCTACGAGCAGTACTTC.

This clone has a handful of counts. This rearrangement joins TRBV10-1 to TRBJ2-1; 9 bases are a match to TRBD2. Germline V gene lookup returns CDR1 WNHNN and CDR2 SYGVQD (reference sequence). CDR3 length: 16 residues. V lost 0 bases and J lost 7; bases outside the gene matches: 7. This chain's CDR3 is CASSESLLAGGNEQFF. Here the CDR3 DNA reads TGCGCCAGCAGTGAGTCCTTACTAGCGGGTGGGAATGAGCAGTTCTTC.

The rearrangement joins TRBV30 to TRBJ1-2, with no clear D. The germline V gene has CDR1 GTSNPN and CDR2 SVGIG (reference sequence). V lost 5 bases and J lost 6, with 13 bases in between. This CDR3 region has 12 residues. CDR3 sequence reads: CAWGRVTDGYTF. Written as DNA, the CDR3 is TGTGCCTGGGGTCGGGTTACCGATGGCTACACCTTC.

The chain combines TRBV6-6 with TRBJ1-4, with 7 positions matching TRBD1. The germline V gene encodes CDR1 MNHNY and CDR2 SVGAGI (reference sequence). After removal of 0 bases from V and 4 bases from J, the junction contained 2 bases not matched to a gene. CDR3 length: 15 residues. The CDR3 coding sequence is TGTGCCAGCAGTTACTCGACAGGGCTTAATGAAAAACTGTTTTTT. It translates to CASSYSTGLNEKLFF.

The genes are TRBV2 and TRBJ2-7, with D maybe TRBD2 (5 bases). CDR1 SNHLY and CDR2 FYNNEI come from the germline V gene. The ends were cut back, 6 bases at V and 6 bases at J, with 9 bases in the middle. The CDR3 extends over 11 amino acids. CDR3 nucleotides: TGTGCCAGCAGGGACTGGGTCGAGCAGTACTTC. It translates to CASRDWVEQYF.

The chain combines TRBV30 with TRBJ2-3; D unclear. The CDR3 consists of 12 residues. The germline CDR1 and CDR2 sequences are GTSNPN and SVGIG (reference sequence). The V and J ends lost 2 bases and 5 bases respectively, with 8 bases between them. CDR3: CAWSSTGDTQYF. The CDR3 DNA follows: TGTGCCTGGAGTAGCACTGGAGATACGCAGTATTTT.

This chain connects TRBV6-4 to TRBJ1-1, with D uncertain. The CDR3 has 14 residues. Germline V gives CDR1 MRHNA, CDR2 SNTAGT. V lost 3 bases, J lost 0 bases, and 8 bases lay in between. Here the CDR3 reads CASSEEGLNTEAFF. CDR3 DNA: TGTGCCAGCAGTGAGGAGGGTTTGAACACTGAAGCTTTCTTT.

This chain uses TRBV4-1 with TRBJ2-2; a weak D match, TRBD2 (5 bases). V was clipped by 4 bases and J by 7 bases, with 19 bases between them. Germline values: CDR1 MGHRA, CDR2 YSYEKL. This CDR3 contains 16 residues. The CDR3: CASSLPPGGLDGELFF. In nucleotides, the CDR3 is TGCGCCAGCAGCCTACCCCCCGGCGGGTTGGACGGGGAGCTGTTTTTT.

This chain uses TRBV29-1 with TRBJ2-3; the match to TRBD1 covers 7 bases. CDR3 length: 13 residues. Germline loops: CDR1 SQVTM, CDR2 ANQGSEA. Trimming cost V 7 bases and J 0 bases; bases outside gene matches: 4. CDR3 amino acids: CSAIQGSTDTQYF. The CDR3 nucleotides are TGCAGCGCAATACAGGGGAGCACAGATACGCAGTATTTT.

CDR3 loop: CASSSLPGQAFF. CDR3 DNA: TGCGCCAGCAGCTCCCTCCCAGGCCAAGCTTTCTTT. V is TRBV10-2 and J is TRBJ1-1, with D unclear. Trimming took off 6 bases at V and 9 bases at J, with 14 bases between the two ends. The length of the CDR3 is 12 residues. Per the germline V gene, CDR1 is WSHSY and CDR2 is SAAADI.

With regard to this clone: At one of its ends the junction is not consistent with the germline gene, which may arise from a read error. The sample holds other DNA sequences that translate to the same CDR3. This sequence joins TRBV6-5 and TRBJ1-2, with D tentatively TRBD1 (5 bases). Germline V CDR1 and CDR2: MNHEY, SVGAGI. This CDR3 is built from 15 residues. CDR3 in amino acids: CASSYSTEANYGYTF. Written as DNA, the CDR3 is TGTGCCAGCAGCTACTCGACAGAGGCTAACTATGGCTACACCTTC.

This clone appeared once. The chain has TRBV5-1 and TRBJ2-3; D is perhaps TRBD1 (6 bases). Looked up from germline, CDR1 is SGHRS and CDR2 is YFSETQ. V lost 0 bases and J lost 2, with 10 bases in between. CDR3 size: 15 residues. This CDR3 is CASSLDGTNTDTQYF. CDR3 coding DNA: TGCGCCAGCAGCTTGGACGGGACAAACACAGATACGCAGTATTTT.

The chain uses TRBV4-1 and TRBJ1-4; 9 positions agree with TRBD1. Germline lookup yields CDR1 MGHRA and CDR2 YSYEKL. CDR3 length equals 14 residues. V shed 4 bases and J 8 bases; nucleotides not matched to a gene: 5. The CDR3 sequence: CASSRGTGWEKLFF. As DNA, the CDR3 is TGCGCCAGCAGCCGGGGGACAGGGTGGGAAAAACTGTTTTTT.

The gene calls are TRBV5-1 and TRBJ2-7; D may be TRBD2 (6 bases). Germline CDR1 SGHRS, CDR2 YFSETQ. The ends were cut back, 4 bases at V and 2 bases at J, with 16 bases in the middle. The CDR3 is 15 amino acids. This CDR3 reads CASSVPQTGAYEQYF. The CDR3 nucleotides read TGCGCCAGCAGCGTACCACAGACGGGGGCCTACGAGCAGTACTTC.

The chain uses TRBV14 and TRBJ2-7, with D possibly matching TRBD1 (6 bases). The germline V gene has CDR1 SGHDN and CDR2 FVKESK. The CDR3 has 12 residues. V gave up 3 bases and J gave up 6 bases, with 9 bases separating them. For the CDR3, the DNA is TGTGCCAGCAGCCAGGACAGCCTCGAGCAGTACTTC. Encoded protein: CASSQDSLEQYF.

The V and J genes are TRBV7-2 and TRBJ2-7; TRBD2 matches at 12 bases. V dropped 4 bases and J dropped 2; count of bases not matched to a gene: 3. CDR3 size: 15 residues. Germline V CDR1 and CDR2: SGHTA, FQGNSA. CDR3 protein: CASSYTSGGPYEQYF. In nucleotides, the CDR3 is TGTGCCAGCAGCTATACTAGCGGGGGGCCCTACGAGCAGTACTTC.

The rearrangement joins TRBV4-1 to TRBJ2-3; 8 nucleotides align to TRBD1. V shed 0 bases, J shed 6 bases, and the junction held 8 bases outside the gene matches. The germline V gene has CDR1 MGHRA and CDR2 YSYEKL. The CDR3 loop spans 16 amino acids. The CDR3 nucleotides are TGCGCCAGCAGCCAAGAGGTATTGCCAGGGGGCGATACGCAGTATTTT. It encodes CASSQEVLPGGDTQYF.

The chain uses TRBV9 and TRBJ2-5; D call uncertain. The CDR3 runs to 15 residues. V lost 0 bases to trimming and J lost 5 bases, with 14 bases between them. The germline V gene encodes CDR1 SGDLS and CDR2 YYNGEE. The DNA of the CDR3 is TGTGCCAGCAGCGTAGGAGACACAACAACCGAGACCCAGTACTTC. Protein sequence: CASSVGDTTTETQYF.

This clone was counted between two and nine times. The chain joins TRBV6-5 to TRBJ2-5; D may be TRBD1 (6 bases). Trimming took 2 bases from V and 3 from J, leaving 10 bases between them. In germline, CDR1 is MNHEY, CDR2 SVGAGI. CDR3 length equals 14 residues. DNA of the CDR3: TGTGCCAGCAGTTACGGGGGCTCAGAAGAGACCCAGTACTTC. Translating gives CASSYGGSEETQYF.

This clone was detected a few times. The V call is TRBV7-9, the J call TRBJ2-3; 10 bases fit TRBD2. The CDR3 has 14 amino acids. The germline V gene has CDR1 SEHNR and CDR2 FQNEAQ (reference sequence). V shed 6 bases, J shed 5 bases, and the junction held 5 bases outside the gene matches. CDR3 sequence reads: CASRTIAGGDTQYF. CDR3 sequence (DNA): TGTGCCAGCAGAACTATAGCGGGAGGAGATACGCAGTATTTT.

This chain uses TRBV5-4 with TRBJ1-4, with TRBD1 matching over 8 bases. This CDR3 has 14 residues. V shed 4 bases, J shed 6 bases, and the junction held 5 bases outside the gene matches. Germline loops: CDR1 SGHNT, CDR2 YYREEE (reference sequence). CDR3: CASSPDREYEKLFF. The CDR3 DNA sequence: TGTGCCAGCAGCCCGGACAGGGAGTATGAAAAACTGTTTTTT.

The chain has TRBV29-1 and TRBJ1-1; D may be TRBD1 (6 bases). Germline assignment: CDR1 SQVTM and CDR2 ANQGSEA. This CDR3 is 12 amino acids long. V was shortened by 4 bases and J by 2 bases, with 8 bases between the two germline ends. The CDR3 nucleotides read TGCAGCGTTGCAGGGGAAAACACTGAAGCTTTCTTT. Translation: CSVAGENTEAFF.

The genes are TRBV7-9 and TRBJ2-1, with a tentative D call TRBD2 (6 bases). The V end lost 2 bases, the J end lost 4 bases, and 9 bases lay between the germline ends. The CDR3 consists of 14 residues. The germline V gene encodes CDR1 SEHNR and CDR2 FQNEAQ (reference sequence). In DNA form, the CDR3 reads TGTGCCAGCAGCTTACTAGCGAGTTACAATGAGCAGTTCTTC. This encodes CASSLLASYNEQFF. The full variable domain, with the rest looked up from reference TRBV7-9 and TRBJ2-1, is DTGVSQNPRHKITKRGQNVTFRCDPISEHNRLYWYRQTLGQGPEFLTYFQNEAQLEKSRLLSDRFSAERPKGSFSTLEIQRTEQGDSAMYLCASSLLASYNEQFFGPGTRLTVL.

The chain has TRBV15 and TRBJ2-3, with D maybe TRBD2 (5 bases). The germline gives CDR1 LNHNV, CDR2 YYDKDF (reference sequence). The CDR3 spans 14 residues. V lost 4 bases, J lost 2 bases, and 10 bases lay in between. CDR3 protein: CATSTSSYTDTQYF. DNA of the CDR3: TGTGCCACCAGCACGTCTAGCTACACAGATACGCAGTATTTT.